The present TCR beta chain was sequenced within a study of vaccination and CD4 T cells after COVID-19. Study as a whole: Participants, all vaccine recipients, received two doses of either BNT162b2 or mRNA-1273.

Treatment described: 10-day PBMC culture with coronavirus spike peptide pools or control peptides (ViraFEST assay). T cells were expanded with peptide pools, and expanded clonotypes were identified by TCR sequencing. A single count supports this clonotype. Its target is not known. The Oncomine TCR Beta short-read assay was what sequenced the DNA obtained from cultured CD4+ T cells. TCRdb used MiXCR to reprocess the PCR reads, holding one entry per CDR3 protein. Of 3,400 or so distinct CDR3 sequences in the sample, approximately 25% were seen once. The CDR3 consists of 14 residues. V trimming: 5 bases; J trimming: 1 base; junction bases outside the gene matches: 4. The V gene's germline CDR1 is MGHDK and CDR2 SYGVNS.

Sequenced material: CD4+ T cells from blood, cultured in vitro, taken after SARS-CoV-2 vaccination. This TCR came from a human donor who had recovered from COVID-19. The chain has TRBV25-1 and TRBJ1-1; 7 nucleotides align to TRBD1. The CDR3 DNA is TGTGCCAGCAGTAGGAGGGGGCAGAACACTGAAGCTTTCTTT. It specifies CASSRRGQNTEAFF.